One TCR beta chain is described in this entry. Its cognate antigen is unknown. These data originate in a study of beta chain features in type 1 diabetes. Trimming removed 4 bases from V and 2 bases from J, with 7 bases in between. Germline V lookup: CDR1 SEHNR, CDR2 FQNEAQ (reference sequence). The CDR3 runs 13 residues. The whole isolated RNA underwent reverse transcription, so sequencing captured expressed TCRB transcripts. Clones were sequenced by immunoSEQ multiplex PCR, and TCRdb holds only the in-frame ones, with some missing. In the table there are about 240,000 clones, roughly 30% of which are singletons. Study outcomes and limitations: Type 1 diabetes patients had TCRB CDR3s that were shorter (moderately but significantly so) in all four CD4+ subsets.

The J gene is TRBJ2-3, the V gene TRBV7-9; D remains ambiguous. Sequencing used central memory CD4+ T cells from blood. The source is a man aged 30-40 years in good health. The CDR3 coding sequence is TGTGCCAGCAGCTCCGCGGACACAGATACGCAGTATTTT. Its protein is CASSSADTDTQYF. The whole variable domain, filled in from reference TRBV7-9 and TRBJ2-3, reads DTGVSQNPRHKITKRGQNVTFRCDPISEHNRLYWYRQTLGQGPEFLTYFQNEAQLEKSRLLSDRFSAERPKGSFSTLEIQRTEQGDSAMYLCASSSADTDTQYFGPGTRLTVL.